One and the same sample provided the 24 T cell receptor beta chains below, sequenced in a study of cytomegalovirus exposure and HLA in healthy donors (dated by TCRdb to the late 2010s). The receptor library was made with the immunoSEQ multiplex PCR assay. In its TCRdb copy, this immuneACCESS table keeps in-frame sequences only and misses some clones. Where compared with another copy, unresolved V genes explain less than half of these, and the others have no known cause. The sample records 150,000 to 200,000 clones, roughly nine tenths of which are singletons. The ten biggest clones cover 5% to 7% of the sample. Sequencing was carried out using PBMCs. The receptors shown here come from a woman aged 25-40 years in good health and CMV-seronegative.

The chain uses TRBV19 and TRBJ1-5, with TRBD1 identical over 7 bases. This CDR3 has 14 amino acids. Germline V gene sequence: CDR1 LNHDA, CDR2 SQIVND (reference sequence). The ends lost 5 bases at V and 6 bases at J; junction bases unmatched: 7. The CDR3 sequence: CASSQRGQGQPQHF. The CDR3 nucleotides are TGTGCCAGTAGTCAAAGGGGGCAAGGTCAGCCCCAGCATTTT.

The chain carries TRBV19 and TRBJ1-2, with D possibly TRBD1 on 6 matching bases. This CDR3 has 14 residues. The V end was cut by 5 bases, the J end by 7 bases, with 17 bases between. Germline CDR1 is LNHDA and CDR2 is SQIVND (reference sequence). This chain's CDR3 is CASSFRGAPFGYTF. The CDR3 nucleotides are TGTGCCAGTAGTTTCCGGGGGGCCCCTTTTGGCTACACCTTC.

Concerning this clone itself: Other nucleotide sequences from this sample produce the same CDR3. The DNA of the CDR3 is TGTGCCAGCAGCTCAGACTACGAGCAGTACTTC. Protein: CASSSDYEQYF. J is TRBJ2-7 and V is TRBV27, with D unclear. The V end lost 6 bases, the J end lost 3 bases, and 6 bases lay between the germline ends. The CDR3 is made up of 11 amino acids. Germline lookup yields CDR1 MNHEY and CDR2 SMNVEV (reference sequence).

A single count supports this clone. The rearrangement links TRBV9 to TRBJ1-3, with D uncertain. The V gene's germline CDR1 is SGDLS and CDR2 YYNGEE. Trimming shortened V by 4 bases and J by 2 bases, and 7 bases separated the two germline ends. This CDR3 spans 13 amino acids. In DNA form, the CDR3 reads TGTGCCAGCAGCCCGGTCCCTGGAAACACCATATATTTT. Translating gives CASSPVPGNTIYF. Supplemented by reference TRBV9 and TRBJ1-3, the full variable domain reads DSGVTQTPKHLITATGQRVTLRCSPRSGDLSVYWYQQSLDQGLQFLIQYYNGEERAKGNILERFSAQQFPDLHSELNLSSLELGDSALYFCASSPVPGNTIYFGEGSWLTVV.

The chain carries TRBV4-3 and TRBJ2-2; perhaps TRBD2 as D (5 bases). The CDR3 has 14 residues. Trimming left V 0 bases short and J 7 bases short, with 9 bases between. The germline V gene encodes CDR1 LGHNA and CDR2 YSLEER. The CDR3 DNA is TGCGCCAGCAGCCAAGATGTCAGCGGCGGGGAGCTGTTTTTT. Translating gives CASSQDVSGGELFF.

This clone was detected once. J is TRBJ1-5 and V is TRBV7-9, with D hard to call. Germline loops: CDR1 SEHNR, CDR2 FQNEAQ (reference sequence). The CDR3 is 14 residues long. V lost 7 bases, J lost 5 bases, and 15 bases lay in between. The CDR3 DNA reads TGTGCCAGCACCCCCGGAGGGATTGATCAGCCCCAGCATTTT. It encodes CASTPGGIDQPQHF.

This chain connects TRBV28 to TRBJ1-5; D possibly corresponds to TRBD1 (6 bases). The V end lost 4 bases, the J end lost 0 bases, and 10 bases lay between the germline ends. CDR3 length equals 15 residues. The germline CDR1 and CDR2 sequences are MDHEN and SYDVKM. CDR3 DNA sequence: TGTGCCAGCAGTTCAGGGGAGGATAGCAATCAGCCCCAGCATTTT. This codes for CASSSGEDSNQPQHF.

The chain links TRBV27 to TRBJ2-3, with 14 bases identical to TRBD2. In germline, CDR1 is MNHEY, CDR2 SMNVEV (reference sequence). The CDR3 is 17 amino acids. J was trimmed by 7 bases and V by 5 bases; bases with no gene match: 11. The CDR3, as DNA: TGTGCCAGCAGTCCGGGACTAGCGGGAGCGACGAAGAATACGCAGTATTTT. Translation: CASSPGLAGATKNTQYF.

This chain links TRBV6-1 with TRBJ1-1; the D is unclear. CDR3 length: 16 residues. Germline values: CDR1 MNHNS, CDR2 SASEGT. Trimming cost V 1 base and J 1 base, with 13 bases left between them. This chain's CDR3 is CASSEGVGSGNTEAFF. CDR3 DNA: TGTGCCAGCAGTGAAGGCGTAGGTTCCGGGAACACTGAAGCTTTCTTT.

The chain couples TRBV5-4 to TRBJ1-2; 11 nucleotides align to TRBD1. Trimming at V came to 5 bases and at J to 8 bases, leaving 8 bases not matched to a gene. The CDR3 has 14 amino acids. Germline V lookup: CDR1 SGHNT, CDR2 YYREEE (reference sequence). The CDR3 nucleotides are TGTGCCAGCAGAATTGACCGGACAGGGGGCGGCTACACCTTC. It specifies CASRIDRTGGGYTF.

This clone was detected once. The rearrangement uses TRBV11-3 and TRBJ2-1; perhaps TRBD2 as D (5 bases). Trimming left V 3 bases short and J 9 bases short, with 18 bases between. The germline V gene has CDR1 SGHNT and CDR2 YENEEA. The CDR3 is 15 residues long. DNA for the CDR3: TGTGCCAGCAGCTTGGGGTTCCGAGGGAATAGTGAGCAGTTCTTC. This codes for CASSLGFRGNSEQFF.

This clone came up once. This chain links TRBV28 with TRBJ2-1, with D tentatively TRBD1 (5 bases). Trimming cost V 6 bases and J 2 bases, with 17 bases left between them. CDR3 size: 16 residues. CDR1 MDHEN and CDR2 SYDVKM come from the germline V gene. The CDR3: CASSRKGIYPYNEQFF. CDR3 sequence (DNA): TGTGCCAGCAGCCGCAAGGGGATCTACCCCTACAATGAGCAGTTCTTC.

The J gene is TRBJ2-3, the V gene TRBV7-2, with 10 bases fitting TRBD1. Germline trimming cut 4 bases from V and 6 bases from J; bases unmatched to any gene: 1. This CDR3 spans 13 amino acids. CDR1 and CDR2 (germline): SGHTA, FQGNSA. CDR3 residues: CASSSDRGDTQYF. CDR3 coding DNA: TGTGCCAGCAGCTCGGACAGGGGGGATACGCAGTATTTT.

The chain carries TRBV19 and TRBJ2-5; 7 bases line up with TRBD1. J gave up 2 bases and V 1 base, and 4 bases lay outside the gene matches. This CDR3 comprises 15 residues. Germline loops: CDR1 LNHDA, CDR2 SQIVND (reference sequence). CDR3 in DNA: TGTGCCAGTAGTATAGGGGGACAGCAACAAGAGACCCAGTACTTC. As protein: CASSIGGQQQETQYF.

The CDR3 bases are TGTGCCAGCAGTTCGGGGCGGGCCTATACGAACACTGAAGCTTTCTTT. The encoded protein is CASSSGRAYTNTEAFF. The genes are TRBV27 and TRBJ1-1; tentative D call: TRBD1 (5 bases). The length of the CDR3 is 16 residues. Germline CDR1 is MNHEY and CDR2 is SMNVEV (reference sequence). Trimming pared 4 bases from V and 1 base from J, leaving 16 bases between.

V gene TRBV29-1 combines with J gene TRBJ2-7, with 8 bases lining up with TRBD1. V lost 5 bases to trimming and J lost 0 bases; unmatched junction nucleotides: 6. The CDR3 consists of 14 residues. Germline CDR1 and CDR2: SQVTM and ANQGSEA. The CDR3 spells CSVRTGKSSYEQYF. CDR3 nucleotides: TGCAGCGTTCGGACAGGGAAGTCCTCCTACGAGCAGTACTTC.

This sequence joins TRBV4-3 and TRBJ1-2, with no clear D. This CDR3 is 15 amino acids long. Germline loops: CDR1 LGHNA, CDR2 YSLEER. V was cut by 0 bases and J by 4 bases, with 12 bases left in between. The CDR3 here is CASSQDEPSIYGYTF. CDR3 DNA sequence: TGCGCCAGCAGCCAAGATGAACCATCGATCTATGGCTACACCTTC.

In this sample, this clone turned up once. The CDR3, as DNA: TGTGCCAGCAGTGAAGGAATATCCCTAGAATATGGCTACACCTTC. Translation: CASSEGISLEYGYTF. V is TRBV6-1 and J is TRBJ1-2, with no clear D. V was clipped by 1 base and J by 5 bases, with 14 bases between them. This CDR3 comprises 15 residues. The germline V gene encodes CDR1 MNHNS and CDR2 SASEGT.

The V call is TRBV5-6, the J call TRBJ2-5, with unresolved D. The CDR3 totals 13 residues. Germline values: CDR1 SGHDT, CDR2 YYEEEE. Deletions cut 2 bases from V and 4 bases from J, with 9 bases between. CDR3: CASSFPAGETQYF. The CDR3 DNA is TGTGCCAGCAGCTTCCCGGCAGGAGAGACCCAGTACTTC. Using reference TRBV5-6 and TRBJ2-5 for the parts outside the CDR3, the full variable domain is DAGVTQSPTHLIKTRGQQVTLRCSPKSGHDTVSWYQQALGQGPQFIFQYYEEEERQRGNFPDRFSGHQFPNYSSELNVNALLLGDSALYLCASSFPAGETQYFGPGTRLLVL.

V gene TRBV9 combines with J gene TRBJ1-4; the D is unclear. Per germline, CDR1 SGDLS and CDR2 YYNGEE. The CDR3 sequence is 14 residues long. V lost 4 bases and J 5 bases, leaving 12 bases between the germline ends. Here the CDR3 DNA reads TGTGCCAGCAGCCCTTTGGGTACCAATGAAAAACTGTTTTTT. Protein sequence: CASSPLGTNEKLFF. The variable domain in full, completed from reference TRBV9 and TRBJ1-4, reads DSGVTQTPKHLITATGQRVTLRCSPRSGDLSVYWYQQSLDQGLQFLIQYYNGEERAKGNILERFSAQQFPDLHSELNLSSLELGDSALYFCASSPLGTNEKLFFGSGTQLSVL.

This chain uses TRBV28 with TRBJ2-1; 7 positions agree with TRBD1. CDR3 size: 14 residues. Germline V gives CDR1 MDHEN, CDR2 SYDVKM. V shed 7 bases and J 3 bases; nucleotides not matched to a gene: 6. The CDR3 nucleotides read TGTGCCAGCATCAAGCAGGGGGTCTACAATGAGCAGTTCTTC. This encodes CASIKQGVYNEQFF.

The genes are TRBV5-5 and TRBJ2-7, with D possibly TRBD2 on 6 matching bases. The CDR3 covers 16 residues. Looked up from germline, CDR1 is SGHKS and CDR2 is YYEKEE (reference sequence). V shed 1 base and J shed 2 bases, with 16 bases lying between them. In DNA form, the CDR3 reads TGTGCCAGCAGCTTGAGTCCGGGAGAAAGCACCTACGAGCAGTACTTC. Translated, it gives CASSLSPGESTYEQYF.

The chain carries TRBV5-1 and TRBJ2-7; the match to TRBD2 covers 12 bases. The trim removed 4 bases at V and 6 bases at J, leaving 11 bases unmatched. Germline CDR1 SGHRS, CDR2 YFSETQ. The CDR3 is made up of 16 amino acids. As DNA, the CDR3 is TGCGCCAGCAGCGTGACTAGCGGGAGCCTTTCAGGCGAGCAGTACTTC. This translates into CASSVTSGSLSGEQYF.

J is TRBJ1-1 and V is TRBV27; a possible D gene is TRBD1 (5 bases). Trimming took off 6 bases at V and 6 bases at J, with 23 bases between the two ends. Germline V gene lookup returns CDR1 MNHEY and CDR2 SMNVEV (reference sequence). There are 16 residues in the CDR3. CDR3 nucleotides: TGTGCCAGCAGGGGGATCCGGGACCGCGCCCGCGCTGAAGCTTTCTTT. It yields the protein CASRGIRDRARAEAFF.